This T cell receptor beta chain was sequenced during a study of T cell responses to AZD1222 COVID-19 vaccine. Profiled with immunoSEQ multiplex PCR; TCRdb holds only in-frame clones, not every one. This sample carries over 100,000 clones, 65% to 90% of them seen once, and the ten largest clones take around 24%. Details on this clone: The antigen is not known.

Study-wide points: The study reported that nearly half of spike-specific TCRs target unmutated variant regions. Clonal diversity was possibly underestimated, and the donors were mostly white British, with more females.

V lost 5 bases, J lost 5 bases, and 14 bases lay in between. Germline V lookup: CDR1 SGHDT, CDR2 YYEEEE. The CDR3 spans 14 residues. The starting material was peripheral blood, obtained on day 0 of AZD1222 vaccination. The clonotype was recovered from an adult in good health. The chain uses TRBV5-6 and TRBJ2-1, with no clear D. In DNA, the CDR3 is TGTGCCAGCAGTCTCGGAAGGGCACACAATGAGCAGTTCTTC. Translating it yields CASSLGRAHNEQFF.